This T cell receptor beta chain originates from a study of blood T cell repertoires in COVID-19. Whole-study context: Recovery among Cohort 3 donors was established by two negative PCRs, clearance, or symptom resolution.

Original data processing: It was from reference gene primer amplification that nucleated cell counts were estimated. Method: immunoSEQ multiplex PCR; TCRdb's copy keeps in-frame clones and lacks some. The V and J calls and the clone size are those of that table, but D and trimming were determined from the DNA. The table lists 250,000 to 350,000 clones, 88% of them singletons. V lost 1 base and J 1 base, leaving 8 bases between the germline ends. The CDR3 totals 15 residues. Germline V CDR1 and CDR2: SGHTA, FQGNSA. This chain links TRBV7-2 with TRBJ1-5; no firm D call. This TCR was sampled from a woman aged 55-69 years in a cohort exposed to, infected with or recovered from COVID-19 (not recorded which). The sequencing sample was made of PBMCs or T cells enriched from blood (not recorded which). The DNA of the CDR3 is TGTGCCAGCAGCTTAGGTTCGACAAGCAATCAGCCCCAGCATTTT. Protein sequence: CASSLGSTSNQPQHF.